This T cell receptor (beta chain) was recorded in a study of cytomegalovirus exposure and HLA in healthy donors. Study information: The use of the same platform for the approximately 110 validation repertoires and the roughly 630 first-cohort repertoires was reported by a later analysis.

About this clone itself: What it binds is not known.

Libraries were prepared by immunoSEQ multiplex PCR; TCRdb keeps only in-frame clonotypes and omits some of them. The sample lists roughly 100,000 clones, 88% occurring once. General study results and limits: Cytomegalovirus-associated TCR beta chains were listed, numbering 150 to 200. Most observed TCR sequences were rare, whereas some public TCRs were detected in many donors.

The receptor was isolated from a woman younger than 30 in good health and CMV-seropositive. Input material: PBMCs.

CDR3 in amino acids: CASSWGRGREETQYF. CDR3 DNA sequence: TGTGCCAGCAGCTGGGGTAGGGGGCGCGAAGAGACCCAGTACTTC. V is TRBV7-2 and J is TRBJ2-5; 7 bases match TRBD1. V lost 4 bases to trimming and J lost 3 bases; unmatched junction nucleotides: 8. CDR3 length equals 15 residues. In germline, CDR1 is SGHTA, CDR2 FQGNSA.